This T cell receptor beta chain derives from a study of early T cells in non-severe SARS-CoV-2 infection. Study overall: Bulk RNA isolated from unsorted whole blood underwent sequencing; chains were not paired.

This clonotype has at least ten counts. Its antigen is not known. Individual cDNA molecules were tagged with unique molecular identifiers. TCRdb re-called the 5' RACE reads with MiXCR, one entry per CDR3 protein. The sample has 50,000 or so distinct CDR3 sequences, around 4.6% seen once. This CDR3 has 14 amino acids. V was cut by 1 base and J by 1 base, with 7 bases left in between. CDR1 SGHVS and CDR2 FQNEAQ come from the germline V gene. Study-level findings and limits: Sequences matched to VDJdb favored anti-spike CD8 responses, while private and CD4 specificities were missed.

The origin of this receptor is an adult who was a healthcare worker with PCR-confirmed SARS-CoV-2 infection or an uninfected control (not recorded which). J is TRBJ2-5 and V is TRBV7-8; D gene unclear. The sequenced sample consisted of whole blood. CDR3 residues: CASSLGTIQETQYF. DNA for the CDR3: TGTGCCAGCAGCTTAGGGACCATCCAAGAGACCCAGTACTTC.